These 27 T cell receptor beta chains were sequenced from one sample in a study of T cell responses to AZD1222 COVID-19 vaccine. Here immunoSEQ multiplex PCR was the method, and the copy in TCRdb shows in-frame clones only, minus some. The repertoire holds approximately 150,000 clones, under 95% seen once, with around 1.5% in the top ten. Sequencing was performed on peripheral blood, taken on day 0 of AZD1222 vaccination. These receptors came from an adult in good health.

The chain is built from TRBV6-5 and TRBJ1-4; weak D call: TRBD1 (6 bases). V lost 7 bases, J lost 4 bases, and 16 bases lay in between. The CDR3 extends over 15 amino acids. From germline, CDR1 is MNHEY and CDR2 SVGAGI. CDR3 sequence: CASKLQGTYNEKLFF. The CDR3 DNA is TGTGCCAGCAAGCTCCAGGGGACCTATAATGAAAAACTGTTTTTT.

The chain couples TRBV6-4 to TRBJ2-3, with TRBD2 identical over 12 bases. The germline gives CDR1 MRHNA, CDR2 SNTAGT. The length of the CDR3 is 18 residues. V was pared by 5 bases and J by 6 bases, with 15 bases of the junction left unmatched. For the CDR3, the DNA is TGTGCCAGCAGTCCGACTCTGACTAGCGGGAGAGGGCGGGATACGCAGTATTTT. Its protein is CASSPTLTSGRGRDTQYF.

About this clone itself: Its ends do not fully match the called genes, so a read error is possible. V and J are TRBV7-7 and TRBJ1-3; D possibly corresponds to TRBD1 (6 bases). Per the germline V gene, CDR1 is SSHAT and CDR2 is FNYEAQ (reference sequence). The CDR3 is made up of 13 amino acids. CDR3 sequence (DNA): TGTGCTAGCAGCGACGGACAGGGAAACACCATATATTTT. Protein product: CASSDGQGNTIYF.

The chain uses TRBV11-2 and TRBJ2-7; 7 bases are a match to TRBD1. CDR1 and CDR2 from the germline V gene are SGHAT and FQNNGV. Trimming at V came to 6 bases and at J to 6 bases, leaving 8 bases not matched to a gene. The CDR3 extends over 13 amino acids. The CDR3 coding sequence is TGTGCCAGCAGGCTGAGGGGGCTCGGCGAGCAGTACTTC. The encoded protein is CASRLRGLGEQYF.

This chain uses TRBV18 with TRBJ1-1; 7 nucleotides line up with TRBD1. The germline CDR1 and CDR2 sequences are KGHSH and LQKENI. V shed 4 bases and J 0 bases; nucleotides not matched to a gene: 2. This CDR3 has 14 residues. In nucleotides, the CDR3 is TGTGCCAGCTCACAGGGGGCCGTGAACACTGAAGCTTTCTTT. Encoded protein: CASSQGAVNTEAFF.

The chain recombines TRBV7-9 with TRBJ1-3; D is ambiguous. CDR3 length equals 14 residues. Germline assignment: CDR1 SEHNR and CDR2 FQNEAQ (reference sequence). Trimming removed 3 bases at V and 0 bases at J, with 6 bases between. The CDR3 sequence: CASSFTVSGNTIYF. The DNA for the CDR3 is TGTGCCAGCAGCTTTACAGTCTCTGGAAACACCATATATTTT.

V usage is TRBV4-3 and J usage is TRBJ1-1; unclear D gene. The V gene lost 0 bases and the J gene lost 4 bases, with 15 bases spanning the gap. CDR1 LGHNA and CDR2 YSLEER come from the germline V gene. The CDR3 length is 16 residues. CDR3 DNA: TGCGCCAGCAGCCAAGAAAGGCTAGGGTTTTTCACTGAAGCTTTCTTT. Translation gives CASSQERLGFFTEAFF.

CDR3 in DNA: TGCGCCAGCAGCTCACAGGGGGGAGTTACTGAAGCTTTCTTT. It specifies CASSSQGGVTEAFF. V usage is TRBV5-1 and J usage is TRBJ1-1; 8 nucleotides line up with TRBD1. CDR3 length: 14 amino acids. Per the germline V gene, CDR1 is SGHRS and CDR2 is YFSETQ. V gave up 3 bases and J gave up 5 bases; unmatched junction bases: 6.

This chain connects TRBV15 to TRBJ2-1; D remains unclear. The V gene lost 2 bases and the J gene lost 7 bases, with 9 bases spanning the gap. The germline V gene has CDR1 LNHNV and CDR2 YYDKDF (reference sequence). The CDR3 runs 13 residues. CDR3 loop: CATSRRARNEQFF. The CDR3 nucleotides read TGTGCCACCAGCAGACGGGCTAGGAATGAGCAGTTCTTC.

V and J are TRBV5-1 and TRBJ1-2, with 8 bases fitting TRBD1. This CDR3 is 15 amino acids long. J lost 3 bases, V lost 4 bases, and 8 bases had no gene match. CDR1 SGHRS and CDR2 YFSETQ come from the germline V gene. The CDR3 protein is CASSRQGSLDYGYTF. The CDR3 coding sequence is TGCGCCAGCAGCCGACAGGGGTCCCTGGACTATGGCTACACCTTC. Based on the CDR3 plus reference TRBV5-1 and TRBJ1-2, the full variable domain is KAGVTQTPRYLIKTRGQQVTLSCSPISGHRSVSWYQQTPGQGLQFLFEYFSETQRNKGNFPGRFSGRQFSNSRSEMNVSTLELGDSALYLCASSRQGSLDYGYTFGSGTRLTVV.

The chain has TRBV11-2 and TRBJ2-3; D uncertain. This CDR3 region has 17 residues. Trimming shortened V by 4 bases and J by 4 bases, and 21 bases separated the two germline ends. Germline loops: CDR1 SGHAT, CDR2 FQNNGV. This CDR3 is CASSSLAAPRLPDTQYF. The CDR3 DNA is TGTGCCAGCAGCTCCCTCGCGGCCCCCCGTCTGCCAGATACGCAGTATTTT.

This chain joins TRBV10-3 and TRBJ1-3, with D perhaps TRBD1 (6 bases). The CDR3 has 14 residues. Germline V gene data show CDR1 as ENHRY and CDR2 as SYGVKD. V lost 6 bases to trimming and J lost 0 bases, with 9 bases between them. CDR3 in DNA: TGTGCCATCAGCGAGGGGGACTCTGGAAACACCATATATTTT. This sequence encodes CAISEGDSGNTIYF.

This clone showed up just once. V gene TRBV30 combines with J gene TRBJ1-2, with D uncertain. Germline CDR1 GTSNPN, CDR2 SVGIG (reference sequence). This CDR3 region has 13 residues. The V and J ends lost 2 bases and 5 bases respectively, with 12 bases between them. CDR3 in amino acids: CAWSLVPQYGYTF. The CDR3 DNA sequence: TGTGCCTGGAGTCTTGTGCCACAATATGGCTACACCTTC.

V gene TRBV14 combines with J gene TRBJ2-1; possibly TRBD2 for D (5 bases). The CDR3 consists of 15 residues. Germline values: CDR1 SGHDN, CDR2 FVKESK. Trimming removed 4 bases at V and 6 bases at J, with 16 bases between. CDR3 amino acids: CASSPPGLGGNEQFF. CDR3 nucleotide sequence: TGTGCCAGCAGCCCCCCCGGACTCGGCGGCAATGAGCAGTTCTTC. Together with reference TRBV14 and TRBJ2-1, the CDR3 gives the full variable domain: EAGVTQFPSHSVIEKGQTVTLRCDPISGHDNLYWYRRVMGKEIKFLLHFVKESKQDESGMPNNRFLAERTGGTYSTLKVQPAELEDSGVYFCASSPPGLGGNEQFFGPGTRLTVL.

This chain joins TRBV4-1 and TRBJ1-1; D may be TRBD1 (5 bases). CDR3 length: 16 residues. Germline-derived CDR1 and CDR2 are MGHRA and YSYEKL. V was pared by 4 bases and J by 3 bases, with 18 bases between. Here the CDR3 reads CASSRYVQGRDTEAFF. CDR3 nucleotides: TGCGCCAGCAGCCGATATGTTCAGGGCAGGGACACTGAAGCTTTCTTT.

The genes are TRBV6-5 and TRBJ2-3; the match to TRBD2 covers 9 bases. Germline CDR1 and CDR2: MNHEY and SVGAGI. J gave up 1 base and V 5 bases, and 4 bases lay outside the gene matches. This CDR3 contains 15 residues. Written as DNA, the CDR3 is TGTGCCAGCAGTCCACTAGCGGGCGGCACAGATACGCAGTATTTT. It encodes CASSPLAGGTDTQYF.

The chain recombines TRBV5-4 with TRBJ1-6; a possible D gene is TRBD1 (6 bases). V lost 3 bases and J 4 bases, leaving 17 bases between the germline ends. CDR3 size: 17 residues. The germline V gene has CDR1 SGHNT and CDR2 YYREEE (reference sequence). The CDR3 reads CASSSTGSKPYNSPLHF. The CDR3 nucleotides are TGTGCCAGCAGCTCGACAGGCAGTAAACCATATAATTCACCCCTCCACTTT. Filled out from reference TRBV5-4 and TRBJ1-6, the complete variable domain reads ETGVTQSPTHLIKTRGQQVTLRCSSQSGHNTVSWYQQALGQGPQFIFQYYREEENGRGNFPPRFSGLQFPNYSSELNVNALELDDSALYLCASSSTGSKPYNSPLHFGNGTRLTVT.

This clone was counted a single time. The chain employs TRBV18 and TRBJ1-1; 12 positions agree with TRBD1. CDR1 and CDR2 from the germline V gene are KGHSH and LQKENI. V dropped 2 bases and J dropped 5; count of bases not matched to a gene: 6. The CDR3 contains 16 residues. The CDR3 DNA reads as TGTGCCAGCTCACCAGGGACAGGGGGCGCGAAGACTGAAGCTTTCTTT. It specifies CASSPGTGGAKTEAFF.

The chain employs TRBV7-9 and TRBJ2-5, with D perhaps matching TRBD1 or TRBD2 (6 bases each). The CDR3 has 15 amino acids. CDR1 and CDR2 (germline): SEHNR, FQNEAQ (reference sequence). The V and J ends lost 2 bases and 2 bases respectively, with 12 bases between them. The CDR3 protein is CASSLWVGGQETQYF. DNA of the CDR3: TGTGCCAGCAGCTTATGGGTAGGGGGGCAAGAGACCCAGTACTTC.

The genes are TRBV28 and TRBJ2-3, with TRBD2 matching over 10 bases. CDR3 length: 15 amino acids. The germline V gene has CDR1 MDHEN and CDR2 SYDVKM. Trimming cost V 3 bases and J 5 bases; bases outside gene matches: 5. CDR3 loop: CASSFRTSGGDTQYF. In nucleotides, the CDR3 is TGTGCCAGCAGTTTCCGGACTAGCGGTGGAGATACGCAGTATTTT.

This CDR3 reads CASTVDRGRHEQFF. CDR3 bases: TGTGCCAGCACCGTGGACAGGGGCCGCCATGAGCAGTTCTTC. This chain links TRBV6-5 with TRBJ2-1; 9 bases map to TRBD1. The CDR3 has 14 residues. Germline lookup yields CDR1 MNHEY and CDR2 SVGAGI. Unmatched junction bases numbered 9, after V lost 7 bases and J lost 8 bases.

V and J are TRBV6-6 and TRBJ1-6, with D possibly being TRBD1 (5 bases). CDR3 length equals 15 residues. Trimming took off 2 bases at V and 7 bases at J, with 12 bases between the two ends. Germline V gene data show CDR1 as MNHNY and CDR2 as SVGAGI (reference sequence). In DNA, the CDR3 is TGTGCCAGCAGTTACCGGGACGGCTCCAATTCACCCCTCCACTTT. This gives the protein CASSYRDGSNSPLHF.

V and J are TRBV7-2 and TRBJ2-5, with D uncertain. V was shortened by 1 base and J by 7 bases, with 13 bases between the two germline ends. Germline V gene sequence: CDR1 SGHTA, CDR2 FQGNSA. This CDR3 has 14 residues. CDR3 DNA: TGTGCCAGCAGCTTAGTACGGAGTGACGGGACCCAGTACTTC. Translation gives CASSLVRSDGTQYF. Variable domain in full (rest from reference TRBV7-2 and TRBJ2-5): GAGVSQSPSNKVTEKGKDVELRCDPISGHTALYWYRQSLGQGLEFLIYFQGNSAPDKSGLPSDRFSAERTGGSVSTLTIQRTQQEDSAVYLCASSLVRSDGTQYFGPGTRLLVL.

The chain employs TRBV10-3 and TRBJ1-2, with TRBD1 matching over 10 bases. V lost 3 bases, J lost 4 bases, and 5 bases stayed unmatched. The CDR3 runs 15 residues. The V gene's germline CDR1 is ENHRY and CDR2 SYGVKD. In DNA form, the CDR3 reads TGTGCCATCAGTGAACGGACAGGGGGGCTCTATGGCTACACCTTC. It yields the protein CAISERTGGLYGYTF.

V usage is TRBV5-1 and J usage is TRBJ2-5; TRBD1 matches at 12 bases. The junction had 11 bases not matched to a gene; V was cut back by 7 bases and J by 4 bases. The V gene's germline CDR1 is SGHRS and CDR2 YFSETQ. This CDR3 contains 16 residues. CDR3 nucleotide sequence: TGCGCCAGCTCCTCGCCCGGGACAGGGGGCGGAGAGACCCAGTACTTC. This codes for CASSSPGTGGGETQYF.

This chain links TRBV5-6 with TRBJ1-4; 7 bases agree with TRBD1. Germline lookup yields CDR1 SGHDT and CDR2 YYEEEE. V gave up 1 base and J gave up 8 bases; unmatched junction bases: 5. This CDR3 has 14 residues. This CDR3 is CASSLSRGGEKLFF. The DNA for the CDR3 is TGTGCCAGCAGCTTGAGCAGGGGGGGCGAAAAACTGTTTTTT.

The chain recombines TRBV24-1 with TRBJ1-1, with D possibly being TRBD1 (5 bases). The CDR3 has 13 amino acids. Germline lookup yields CDR1 KGHDR and CDR2 SFDVKD. V was clipped by 7 bases and J by 5 bases, with 13 bases between them. CDR3 in amino acids: CATRPREGTEAFF. CDR3 in DNA: TGTGCCACCAGGCCCAGGGAGGGGACTGAAGCTTTCTTT.